These T cell receptor beta chains were read from a single sample in a study of blood T cells in healthy people across ages. TCRdb called the 5' RACE reads again in MiXCR, with one record for every CDR3 protein. Of 1.5 million to 2 million distinct CDR3 sequences in the sample, 49% were seen once. Source material: blood. These receptors came from a middle-aged woman in good health. Each CDR3 is given with its conserved first and last residue. A D gene is named only where the DNA matches it firmly. Not all rows give a size; the values are once, few, many and, for expanded clones, a class.

clone size: .; D gene: TRBD1; J gene: TRBJ1-5; V gene: TRBV15; CDR3 DNA: TGTGCCACCAGCAGAGATCCAACAGGGGACCTAAGCAATCAGCCCCAGCATTTT; CDR3 protein: CATSRDPTGDLSNQPQHF
clone size: once; D gene: .; J gene: TRBJ2-2; V gene: TRBV12-3/TRBV12-4; CDR3 DNA: TGTGCCAGCAGTCCCGGAATTAACACCGGGGAGCTGTTTTTT; CDR3 protein: CASSPGINTGELFF
clone size: .; D gene: TRBD2; J gene: TRBJ2-5; V gene: TRBV12-3/TRBV12-4; CDR3 DNA: TGTGCCAGCAGTTTCGGGAGGGGGGCCGAGGAGACCCAGTACTTC; CDR3 protein: CASSFGRGAEETQYF
clone size: .; D gene: .; J gene: TRBJ2-1; V gene: TRBV5-5; CDR3 DNA: TGTGCCAGCAGCTTGGCGGTAGGGTCCTCTTCCCACAATGAGCAGTTCTTC; CDR3 protein: CASSLAVGSSSHNEQFF
clone size: .; D gene: .; J gene: TRBJ2-3; V gene: TRBV20-1; CDR3 DNA: TGCAGTGCTGAGGACACCACAGATACGCAGTATTTT; CDR3 protein: CSAEDTTDTQYF
clone size: .; D gene: TRBD2; J gene: TRBJ2-3; V gene: TRBV3-1; CDR3 DNA: TGTGCCAGCAGCCACTTAGTGGCTAGCGGGGGGCTATACACAGATACGCAGTATTTT; CDR3 protein: CASSHLVASGGLYTDTQYF
clone size: few; D gene: TRBD2; J gene: TRBJ2-1; V gene: TRBV28; CDR3 DNA: TGTGCCAGCAGTTTAGAGCGGGGGGGCCCCGAGCAGTTCTTC; CDR3 protein: CASSLERGGPEQFF
clone size: .; D gene: .; J gene: TRBJ2-1; V gene: TRBV7-2; CDR3 DNA: TGTGCCAGCAGCTTTTACAGAGACTACAGTGAGCAGTTCTTC; CDR3 protein: CASSFYRDYSEQFF
clone size: few; D gene: TRBD1; J gene: TRBJ1-2; V gene: TRBV7-2; CDR3 DNA: TGTGCCAGCAGCGCGGGAGCCGCGGGACAGGGCTATGGCTACACCTTC; CDR3 protein: CASSAGAAGQGYGYTF
clone size: few; D gene: .; J gene: TRBJ2-7; V gene: TRBV20-1; CDR3 DNA: TGCAGTGTACTCTCAGGGTTAAACGAGCAGTACTTC; CDR3 protein: CSVLSGLNEQYF
clone size: .; D gene: TRBD1; J gene: TRBJ2-7; V gene: TRBV28; CDR3 DNA: TGTGCCAGCAGTACCGACAGGGGAGGAGGAGAAACCTACGAGCAGTACTTC; CDR3 protein: CASSTDRGGGETYEQYF
clone size: .; D gene: .; J gene: TRBJ2-5; V gene: TRBV20-1; CDR3 DNA: TGCAGTGCATACGCCCAGGGGAACCAAGAGACCCAGTACTTC; CDR3 protein: CSAYAQGNQETQYF
clone size: .; D gene: .; J gene: TRBJ2-4; V gene: TRBV5-1; CDR3 DNA: TGCGCCAGCAACCCTTCGTCAGGGCGAGGCAAGCAGTACTTC; CDR3 protein: CASNPSSGRGKQYF
clone size: .; D gene: .; J gene: TRBJ2-2; V gene: TRBV29-1; CDR3 DNA: TGCAGCGTTGGACAGAGCACCGGGGAGCTGTTTTTT; CDR3 protein: CSVGQSTGELFF
clone size: .; D gene: TRBD2; J gene: TRBJ2-3; V gene: TRBV12-3/TRBV12-4; CDR3 DNA: TGTGCCAGCAGTTTATTGAAAACTAGCGTTGTGACAGATACGCAGTATTTT; CDR3 protein: CASSLLKTSVVTDTQYF
clone size: .; D gene: TRBD2; J gene: TRBJ2-1; V gene: TRBV29-1; CDR3 DNA: TGCAGCGTTGAAGATCGACTAGCGTTTTCCTACAATGAGCAGTTCTTC; CDR3 protein: CSVEDRLAFSYNEQFF
clone size: .; D gene: .; J gene: TRBJ1-6; V gene: TRBV2; CDR3 DNA: TGTGCCAGCAGTGACCAGGGTAACTCACCCCTCCACTTT; CDR3 protein: CASSDQGNSPLHF
clone size: .; D gene: .; J gene: TRBJ2-3; V gene: TRBV5-5; CDR3 DNA: TGTGCCAGCACCACATTCGTTGAGGATTTTACAGATACGCAGTATTTT; CDR3 protein: CASTTFVEDFTDTQYF
clone size: .; D gene: .; J gene: TRBJ1-4; V gene: TRBV5-1; CDR3 DNA: TGCGCCAGCAGCTTGGGGTCAGGAAGCAATGAAAAACTGTTTTTT; CDR3 protein: CASSLGSGSNEKLFF
clone size: few; D gene: .; J gene: TRBJ2-7; V gene: TRBV3-1; CDR3 DNA: TGTGCCAGCAGCCAACAAATATTTTACGAGCAGTACTTC; CDR3 protein: CASSQQIFYEQYF
clone size: .; D gene: .; J gene: TRBJ1-2; V gene: TRBV20-1; CDR3 DNA: TGCAGTGCCGAACCGGGCCCTAACTATGGCTACACCTTC; CDR3 protein: CSAEPGPNYGYTF
clone size: .; D gene: TRBD2; J gene: TRBJ2-1; V gene: TRBV7-9; CDR3 DNA: TGTGCCAGCACCCCCACCCGGGGGAGGGGACACAATGAGCAGTTCTTC; CDR3 protein: CASTPTRGRGHNEQFF
clone size: many; D gene: TRBD1; J gene: TRBJ2-5; V gene: TRBV4-2; CDR3 DNA: TGTGCCAGCAGCCAAGTTCAGGGGGCCTTCGGGACCCAGTACTTC; CDR3 protein: CASSQVQGAFGTQYF
clone size: few; D gene: .; J gene: TRBJ2-5; V gene: TRBV15; CDR3 DNA: TGTGCCACCAGCAGCGGGATGAAGAGGGGGGGAGAAGAGACCCAGTACTTC; CDR3 protein: CATSSGMKRGGEETQYF
clone size: .; D gene: .; J gene: TRBJ2-7; V gene: TRBV6-8; CDR3 DNA: TGTGCCAGCAGTTACTGGGCGGAAACCTACGAGCAGTACTTC; CDR3 protein: CASSYWAETYEQYF
clone size: few; D gene: TRBD2; J gene: TRBJ2-3; V gene: TRBV14; CDR3 DNA: TGTGCCAGCAGCTACGGGACTAGTTTTTTTCAGGATACGCAGTATTTT; CDR3 protein: CASSYGTSFFQDTQYF
clone size: .; D gene: .; J gene: TRBJ2-2; V gene: TRBV29-1; CDR3 DNA: TGCAGCGTACAGAAGAACACCGGGGAGCTGTTTTTT; CDR3 protein: CSVQKNTGELFF
clone size: few; D gene: .; J gene: TRBJ1-4; V gene: TRBV7-2; CDR3 DNA: TGTGCCAGCAGCTTAGACCAGGGAGGTGAAAAACTGTTTTTT; CDR3 protein: CASSLDQGGEKLFF
clone size: .; D gene: TRBD1; J gene: TRBJ2-5; V gene: TRBV20-1; CDR3 DNA: TGCAGTGCTAGTGAACAGGGGCGGGAGACCCAGTACTTC; CDR3 protein: CSASEQGRETQYF
clone size: .; D gene: .; J gene: TRBJ2-5; V gene: TRBV27; CDR3 DNA: TGTGCCAGCAGTTTTATAAGTGGAGAGACCCAGTACTTC; CDR3 protein: CASSFISGETQYF
clone size: .; D gene: .; J gene: TRBJ1-4; V gene: TRBV6-6; CDR3 DNA: TGTGCCAGCAGCCTTCTTTTGCGGAGGGATAATGAAAAACTGTTTTTT; CDR3 protein: CASSLLLRRDNEKLFF
clone size: .; D gene: .; J gene: TRBJ1-5; V gene: TRBV20-1; CDR3 DNA: TGCAGTGCTAGGAGAACCCTCGATCAGCCCCAGCATTTT; CDR3 protein: CSARRTLDQPQHF
clone size: once; D gene: .; J gene: TRBJ2-3; V gene: TRBV2; CDR3 DNA: TGTGCCACGGCCCGGGGGATAACAGATACGCAGTATTTT; CDR3 protein: CATARGITDTQYF
clone size: .; D gene: .; J gene: TRBJ2-1; V gene: TRBV6-2/TRBV6-3; CDR3 DNA: TGTGCCAGCAGTTATCCCGGGACCCCTGGCAATGAGCAGTTCTTC; CDR3 protein: CASSYPGTPGNEQFF
clone size: .; D gene: TRBD1; J gene: TRBJ2-5; V gene: TRBV24-1; CDR3 DNA: TGTGCCACCAACGCAGGGGGCAAGGAGACCCAGTACTTC; CDR3 protein: CATNAGGKETQYF
clone size: .; D gene: .; J gene: TRBJ2-1; V gene: TRBV28; CDR3 DNA: TGTGCCAGCAGCCCCCCCACTAGTAACAATGAGCAGTTCTTC; CDR3 protein: CASSPPTSNNEQFF
clone size: once; D gene: .; J gene: TRBJ2-7; V gene: TRBV21-1; CDR3 DNA: TGTGCCAGCAGCAAAGAGGCGGGGGAGTCGTACGAGCAGTACTTC; CDR3 protein: CASSKEAGESYEQYF
clone size: .; D gene: .; J gene: TRBJ2-5; V gene: TRBV7-2; CDR3 DNA: TGTGCCAGCAGGGTCCCCGAGGTCCCGCAAGAGACCCAGTACTTC; CDR3 protein: CASRVPEVPQETQYF
clone size: few; D gene: .; J gene: TRBJ1-2; V gene: TRBV20-1; CDR3 DNA: TGCAGTGCTAGTTGGTCTAACGGTGGCTACACCTTC; CDR3 protein: CSASWSNGGYTF
clone size: few; D gene: .; J gene: TRBJ2-5; V gene: TRBV20-1; CDR3 DNA: TGCAGTGCTAGTTACGGGACTCGCGGGGAGACCCAGTACTTC; CDR3 protein: CSASYGTRGETQYF
clone size: .; D gene: .; J gene: TRBJ2-7; V gene: TRBV7-2; CDR3 DNA: TGTGCCAGCATCTTAACAGGCGCCTACGAGCAGTACTTC; CDR3 protein: CASILTGAYEQYF
clone size: once; D gene: .; J gene: TRBJ2-1; V gene: TRBV28; CDR3 DNA: TGTGCCAGCAGTATACTCGGGGCAGGAGGGCAAGAGACCCAGTTCTTC; CDR3 protein: CASSILGAGGQETQFF